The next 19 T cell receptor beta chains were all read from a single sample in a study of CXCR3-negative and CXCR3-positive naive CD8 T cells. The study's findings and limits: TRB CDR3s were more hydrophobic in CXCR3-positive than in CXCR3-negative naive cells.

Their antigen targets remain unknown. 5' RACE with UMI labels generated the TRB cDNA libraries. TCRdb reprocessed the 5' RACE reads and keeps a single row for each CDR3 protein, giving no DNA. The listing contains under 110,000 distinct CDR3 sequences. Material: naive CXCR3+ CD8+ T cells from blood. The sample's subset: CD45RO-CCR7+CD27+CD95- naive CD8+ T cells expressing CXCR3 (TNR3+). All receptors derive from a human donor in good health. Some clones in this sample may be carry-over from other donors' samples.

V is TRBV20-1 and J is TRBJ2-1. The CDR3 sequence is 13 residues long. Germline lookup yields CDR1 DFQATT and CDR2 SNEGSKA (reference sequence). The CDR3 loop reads CSARDLAVGEQFF.

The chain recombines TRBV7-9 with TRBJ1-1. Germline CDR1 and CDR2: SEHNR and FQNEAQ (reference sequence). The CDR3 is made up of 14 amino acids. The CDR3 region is CASSPPLGNTEAFF.

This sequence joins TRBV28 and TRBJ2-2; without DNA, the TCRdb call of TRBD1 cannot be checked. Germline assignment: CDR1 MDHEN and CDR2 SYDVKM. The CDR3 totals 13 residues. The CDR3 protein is CASSGQNTGELFF.

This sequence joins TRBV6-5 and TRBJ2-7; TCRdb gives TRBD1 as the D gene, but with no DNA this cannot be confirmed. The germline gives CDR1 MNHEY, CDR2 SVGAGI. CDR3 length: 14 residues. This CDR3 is CASSRDASSYEQYF.

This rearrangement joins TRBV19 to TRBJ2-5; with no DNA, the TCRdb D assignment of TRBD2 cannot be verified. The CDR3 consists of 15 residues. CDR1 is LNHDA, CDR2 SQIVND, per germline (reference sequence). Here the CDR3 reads CASSPSGGNQETQYF.

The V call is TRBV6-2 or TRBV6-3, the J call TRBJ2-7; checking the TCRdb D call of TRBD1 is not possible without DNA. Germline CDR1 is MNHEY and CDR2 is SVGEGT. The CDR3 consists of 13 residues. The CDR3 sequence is CASSFHPDYEQYF.

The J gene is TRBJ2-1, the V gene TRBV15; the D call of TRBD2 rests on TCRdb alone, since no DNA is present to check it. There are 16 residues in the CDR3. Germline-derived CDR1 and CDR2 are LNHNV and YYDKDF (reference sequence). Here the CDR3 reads CATSRAASGTGNEQFF.

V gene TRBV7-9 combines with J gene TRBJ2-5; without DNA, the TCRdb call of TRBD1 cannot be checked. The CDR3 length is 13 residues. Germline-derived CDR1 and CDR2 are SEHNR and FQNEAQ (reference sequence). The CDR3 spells CASSPQGTQLQYF.

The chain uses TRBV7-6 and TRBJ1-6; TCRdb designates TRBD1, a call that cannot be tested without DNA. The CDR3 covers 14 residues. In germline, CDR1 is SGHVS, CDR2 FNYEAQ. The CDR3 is CASSPTGRNSPLHF.

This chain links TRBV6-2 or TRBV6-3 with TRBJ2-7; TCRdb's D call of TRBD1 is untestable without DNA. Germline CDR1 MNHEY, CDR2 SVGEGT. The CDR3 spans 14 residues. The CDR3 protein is CASSYSGRSYEQYF.

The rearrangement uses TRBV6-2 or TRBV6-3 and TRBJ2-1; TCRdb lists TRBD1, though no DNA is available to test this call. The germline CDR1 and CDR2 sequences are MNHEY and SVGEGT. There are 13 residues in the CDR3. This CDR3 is CATIGGYNNEQFF.

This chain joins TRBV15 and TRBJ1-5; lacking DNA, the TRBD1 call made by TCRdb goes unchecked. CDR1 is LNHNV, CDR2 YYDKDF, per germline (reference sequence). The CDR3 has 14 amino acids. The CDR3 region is CATTMGQGAQPQHF.

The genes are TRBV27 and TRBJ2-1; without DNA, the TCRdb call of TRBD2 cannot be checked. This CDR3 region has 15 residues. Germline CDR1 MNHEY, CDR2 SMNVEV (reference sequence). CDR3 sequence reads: CASSLVTSGYNEQFF.

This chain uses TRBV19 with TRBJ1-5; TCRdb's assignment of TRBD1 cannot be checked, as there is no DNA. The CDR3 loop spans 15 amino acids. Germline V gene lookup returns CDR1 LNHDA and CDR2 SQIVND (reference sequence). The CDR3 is CASSLGQGVGQPQHF.

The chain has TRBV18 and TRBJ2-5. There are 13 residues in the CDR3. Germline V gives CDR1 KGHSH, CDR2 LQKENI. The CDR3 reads CASSPQGAETQYF.

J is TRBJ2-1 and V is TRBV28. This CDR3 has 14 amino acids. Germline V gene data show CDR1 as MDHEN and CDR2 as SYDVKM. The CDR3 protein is CASSPRGPYNEQFF.

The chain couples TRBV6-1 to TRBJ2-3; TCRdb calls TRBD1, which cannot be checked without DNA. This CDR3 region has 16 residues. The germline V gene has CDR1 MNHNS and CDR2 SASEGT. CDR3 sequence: CASSAPEYRPTDTQYF.

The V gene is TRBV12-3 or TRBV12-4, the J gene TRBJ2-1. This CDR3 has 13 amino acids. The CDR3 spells CASSLAPHNEQFF.

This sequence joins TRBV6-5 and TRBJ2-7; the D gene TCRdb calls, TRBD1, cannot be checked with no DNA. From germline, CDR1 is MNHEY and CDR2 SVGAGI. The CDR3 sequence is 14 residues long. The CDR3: CASSPGTEAYEQYF.